This passage covers 16 T cell receptor beta chains from one sample sequenced in a study of Graves' ophthalmopathy and Graves' hyperthyroidism (dated by TCRdb to the late 2010s). Instrument used: Illumina HiSeq 2000. For repertoire sequencing, the TCR beta CDR3 regions were amplified from RNA transcripts. The first round was an RT-PCR using HTBI primers with the Qiagen OneStep RT-PCR kit, and this first round was followed by a second-round multiplex PCR, then size selection and purification. In-frame beta chains were kept once TCRdb had trimmed the public reads at Q25 with fastp and called clones with MiXCR. Rows are unified per CDR3 protein, each entry keeping the most common DNA and genes. This sample gives 300,000 to 500,000 distinct CDR3 sequences in total; less than 20% of them show up just once. The ten largest make up about 7% of the sample. Sequencing was carried out using peripheral blood. These TCRs come from a woman between 18 and 30 years old with stable Graves' hyperthyroidism. Donor details come from another sample of the same person, matched by shared clones.

The table lists this clonotype with many counts. The genes are TRBV2 and TRBJ1-5; tentative D call: TRBD1 (6 bases). The CDR3 loop spans 14 amino acids. Per the germline V gene, CDR1 is SNHLY and CDR2 is FYNNEI. The V end was cut by 8 bases, the J end by 5 bases, with 16 bases between. CDR3 loop: CASSSLTGDQPQHF. The CDR3 nucleotides are TGTGCCAGCTCTAGTTTGACAGGCGATCAGCCCCAGCATTTT.

This clonotype was found many times. The chain is built from TRBV20-1 and TRBJ1-1; D may be TRBD1 (6 bases). CDR3 length equals 12 residues. V lost 6 bases, J lost 1 base, and 9 bases lay in between. CDR1 DFQATT and CDR2 SNEGSKA come from the germline V gene (reference sequence). The CDR3 loop reads CSATGWNTEAFF. The CDR3 nucleotides read TGCAGTGCAACAGGGTGGAACACTGAAGCTTTCTTT.

This clonotype was counted ten times or more. J is TRBJ2-2 and V is TRBV7-8, with TRBD2 matching over 10 bases. Germline CDR1 SGHVS, CDR2 FQNEAQ. The length of the CDR3 is 16 residues. V gave up 6 bases and J gave up 3 bases; unmatched junction bases: 7. CDR3 DNA sequence: TGTGCCAGCAGTTTTCCGGGACTAGCGTACACCGGGGAGCTGTTTTTT. This sequence encodes CASSFPGLAYTGELFF.

This clonotype was detected many times. The rearrangement uses TRBV9 and TRBJ2-5; tentative D call: TRBD1 (5 bases). CDR1 is SGDLS and CDR2 is YYNGEE in the germline V gene. This CDR3 is built from 15 residues. Trimming removed 2 bases from V and 0 bases from J, with 11 bases in between. In nucleotides, the CDR3 is TGTGCCAGCAGCGTCGACAGAGGCAACCAAGAGACCCAGTACTTC. It codes for CASSVDRGNQETQYF.

This clonotype was found many times. This sequence joins TRBV12-5 and TRBJ1-5; D remains unclear. The CDR3 is 16 residues long. V shed 1 base and J shed 2 bases, with 12 bases lying between them. Germline assignment: CDR1 LGHNT and CDR2 FRNRAP. The CDR3 nucleotides are TGTGCTAGTGGTTTGGGGGTCCGCGTCGGCAATCAGCCCCAGCATTTT. It is translated as CASGLGVRVGNQPQHF.

In the case of this clonotype: A much more abundant neighbour one base away suggests this may be a read error. The V call is TRBV7-2, the J call TRBJ2-2; D may be TRBD2 (5 bases). The CDR3 spans 13 residues. The germline V gene has CDR1 SGHTA and CDR2 FQGNSA. Here the CDR3 reads CASSFAVTGEPFF. The CDR3, as DNA: TGTGCCAGCAGCTTTGCAGTCACCGGGGAGCCGTTTTTT.

This clonotype was seen many times. The chain uses TRBV24-1 and TRBJ1-2; 8 bases are shared with TRBD1. The V gene end was trimmed by 6 bases and the J gene end by 9 bases; junction bases not matched to a gene: 8. The CDR3 spans 13 residues. Looked up from germline, CDR1 is KGHDR and CDR2 is SFDVKD. The CDR3: CATSLGTGGRYTF. The CDR3 DNA reads TGTGCCACCAGTCTGGGGACAGGCGGCCGCTACACCTTC.

This clonotype has a count of ten or more. The CDR3 sequence: CASSVVGGVLETQYF. CDR3 DNA: TGTGCCAGCAGCGTAGTTGGGGGGGTGCTGGAGACCCAGTACTTC. This chain connects TRBV9 to TRBJ2-5; 7 nucleotides align to TRBD2. Trimming removed 0 bases from V and 5 bases from J; junction bases left unmatched: 7. Germline CDR1 is SGDLS and CDR2 is YYNGEE. This CDR3 spans 15 amino acids.

This clonotype was counted many times. The CDR3, as DNA: TGTGCCAGCAGAGGGACTACTTACGAGCAGTACTTC. Its translation is CASRGTTYEQYF. The genes are TRBV6-5 and TRBJ2-7; 7 nucleotides line up with TRBD2. V trimming: 6 bases; J trimming: 4 bases; junction bases outside the gene matches: 3. The CDR3 runs 12 residues. In germline, CDR1 is MNHEY, CDR2 SVGAGI.

The chain employs TRBV12-3 or TRBV12-4 and TRBJ1-3; D is uncertain. Trimming stripped 6 bases from V and 0 bases from J, with 6 bases between. This CDR3 contains 13 residues. The CDR3 DNA reads TGTGCCAGCAGGAAAGACTCTGGAAACACCATATATTTT. This encodes CASRKDSGNTIYF.

In its sample, this clonotype was seen a few times. V usage is TRBV6-1 and J usage is TRBJ1-2; 8 bases map to TRBD1. This CDR3 region has 15 residues. CDR1 is MNHNS and CDR2 is SASEGT in the germline V gene. Trimming at V came to 4 bases and at J to 7 bases, leaving 11 bases not matched to a gene. The CDR3 reads CASSGFSQGARGYTF. In DNA form, the CDR3 reads TGTGCCAGCAGTGGATTTTCTCAGGGGGCGCGTGGCTACACCTTC.

This rearrangement joins TRBV6-1 to TRBJ2-7, with 7 bases matching TRBD1. With V trimmed by 3 bases and J by 6 bases, 8 bases remained unmatched. The CDR3 consists of 14 residues. Germline V gene data show CDR1 as MNHNS and CDR2 as SASEGT. The CDR3 is CASSEGGDRVEQYF. The CDR3 bases are TGTGCCAGCAGTGAGGGCGGAGACAGGGTCGAGCAGTACTTC.

The table lists this clonotype with many counts. The gene calls are TRBV10-1 and TRBJ1-5; 10 bases line up with TRBD1. CDR1 is WNHNN and CDR2 is SYGVQD in the germline V gene (reference sequence). V trimming: 0 bases; J trimming: 5 bases; junction bases outside the gene matches: 16. The CDR3 sequence is 20 residues long. DNA of the CDR3: TGCGCCAGCAGTGAGTCTTACCTCGGGACAGGGGCGCTTTATTATCAGCCCCAGCATTTT. It is translated as CASSESYLGTGALYYQPQHF.

This clonotype was counted ten times or more. This may be a read error: a much more frequent sequence differs by one nucleotide. V is TRBV11-3 and J is TRBJ2-5; no clear D gene. Trimming took 2 bases from V and 4 from J, leaving 8 bases between them. Germline-derived CDR1 and CDR2 are SGHNT and YENEEA. This CDR3 contains 13 residues. CDR3 nucleotides: TGTGCCAGCAGCTTAAGGTTTGGAGAGACCCAGTACTTC. Protein sequence: CASSLRFGETQYF.

This clonotype was seen ten or more times. This chain connects TRBV18 to TRBJ2-7; tentative D call: TRBD1 (6 bases). CDR1 is KGHSH, CDR2 LQKENI, per germline. The CDR3 contains 15 residues. V dropped 5 bases and J dropped 2 bases, with 16 bases sitting between them. The chain's CDR3 is CASSSSRQVAYEQYF. The CDR3 coding sequence is TGTGCCAGCTCATCATCTCGACAGGTTGCCTACGAGCAGTACTTC.

There are many counts of this clonotype. The chain uses TRBV28 and TRBJ1-2; D is uncertain. The ends were cut back, 2 bases at V and 1 base at J, with 8 bases in the middle. The length of the CDR3 is 14 residues. CDR1 is MDHEN, CDR2 SYDVKM, per germline. The CDR3 DNA reads as TGTGCCAGCAGTTTAGACGCGGGTAACTATGGCTACACCTTC. Translating gives CASSLDAGNYGYTF.